The clone carrying this T cell receptor (beta chain) showed up just a few times. The record originates from a study of T cells in Graves' hyperthyroidism and ophthalmopathy. The germline V gene has CDR1 ENHRY and CDR2 SYGVKD. The CDR3 runs to 14 residues. Trimming removed 4 bases at V and 6 bases at J, with 13 bases between. RNA transcripts gave rise to amplified TCR beta CDR3 regions. The primer set for the first-round RT-PCR of the TCR CDR3 was HTBI. Each CDR3 protein is one row after TCRdb ran MiXCR on the multiplex PCR reads. The sample has over 350,000 distinct CDR3 sequences; approximately 17% are singletons.

Source material: blood. The genes are TRBV10-3 and TRBJ2-1, with D uncertain. The clonotype was recovered from a man in his late teens or twenties with Graves' ophthalmopathy. The CDR3: CAISVSDDLNEQFF. The CDR3 DNA sequence: TGTGCCATCAGTGTCTCGGACGACCTCAATGAGCAGTTCTTC.